This is a list of T cell receptor beta chains from one sample in a study of beta chain features in type 1 diabetes. The protocol was immunoSEQ multiplex PCR, while the TCRdb copy is restricted to in-frame clones and leaves out a portion. The table lists over 350,000 clones, more than 13% of them singletons. The sample was naive CD4+ T cells from blood. These receptor sequences come from a woman under 30 in good health. CDR3s include the opening cysteine and the closing phenylalanine or tryptophan. Each record gives: V gene, J gene, CDR3 protein.

v_call: TRBV5-4; j_call: TRBJ2-3; cdr3_aa: CASSFELRRGDTQYF
v_call: TRBV5-6; j_call: TRBJ1-2; cdr3_aa: CASSLASRSSGYTF
v_call: TRBV30; j_call: TRBJ2-7; cdr3_aa: CAWVRDRVYEQYF
v_call: TRBV28; j_call: TRBJ2-5; cdr3_aa: CASSSPGLGRETQYF
v_call: TRBV28; j_call: TRBJ2-7; cdr3_aa: CASSLAGEGGQYF
v_call: TRBV28; j_call: TRBJ1-1; cdr3_aa: CASSLLGVGATSRAFF
v_call: TRBV5-4; j_call: TRBJ2-1; cdr3_aa: CASSLAAGAYNEQFF
v_call: TRBV19; j_call: TRBJ2-7; cdr3_aa: CASSMGTSGTYEQYF
v_call: TRBV27; j_call: TRBJ2-7; cdr3_aa: CASSSTGTGAYEQYF
v_call: TRBV11-3; j_call: TRBJ2-1; cdr3_aa: CASSRTSREQFF
v_call: TRBV6-5; j_call: TRBJ2-3; cdr3_aa: CASSAGLSTDTQYF
v_call: TRBV9; j_call: TRBJ2-3; cdr3_aa: CASSGTSGRTDTQYF
v_call: TRBV5-1; j_call: TRBJ2-1; cdr3_aa: CASSFGTGRNNEQFF
v_call: TRBV14; j_call: TRBJ2-1; cdr3_aa: CASSYSDRLNNEQFF
v_call: TRBV19; j_call: TRBJ2-1; cdr3_aa: CASSMTSGEVYNEQFF
v_call: TRBV30; j_call: TRBJ2-4; cdr3_aa: CAWSRAGVAKNIQYF